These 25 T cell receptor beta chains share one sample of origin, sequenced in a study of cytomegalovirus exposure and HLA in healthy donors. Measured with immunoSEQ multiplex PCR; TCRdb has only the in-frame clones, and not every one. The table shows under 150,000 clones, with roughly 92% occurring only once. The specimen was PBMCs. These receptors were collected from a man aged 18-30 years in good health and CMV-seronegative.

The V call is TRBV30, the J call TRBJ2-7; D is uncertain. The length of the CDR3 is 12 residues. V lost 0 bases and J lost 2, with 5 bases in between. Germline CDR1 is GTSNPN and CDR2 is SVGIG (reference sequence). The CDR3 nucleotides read TGTGCCTGGAGTGTTCTCCCCTACGAGCAGTACTTC. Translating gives CAWSVLPYEQYF.

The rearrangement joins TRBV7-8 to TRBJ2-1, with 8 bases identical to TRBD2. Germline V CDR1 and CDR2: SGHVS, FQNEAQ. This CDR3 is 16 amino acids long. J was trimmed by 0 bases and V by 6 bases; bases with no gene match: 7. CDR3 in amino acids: CASSLIAGPSYNEQFF. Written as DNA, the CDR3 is TGTGCCAGCAGTTTAATAGCGGGGCCCTCCTACAATGAGCAGTTCTTC. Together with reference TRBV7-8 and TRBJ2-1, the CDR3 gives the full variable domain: GAGVSQSPRYKVAKRGQDVALRCDPISGHVSLFWYQQALGQGPEFLTYFQNEAQLDKSGLPSDRFFAERPEGSVSTLKIQRTQQEDSAVYLCASSLIAGPSYNEQFFGPGTRLTVL.

CDR3 sequence: CASSLEGRNSPLHF. The CDR3 DNA follows: TGTGCCAGCAGTTTGGAGGGTAGAAATTCACCCCTCCACTTT. The V call is TRBV27, the J call TRBJ1-6; the D is unclear. Germline CDR1 and CDR2: MNHEY and SMNVEV (reference sequence). The CDR3 consists of 14 residues. With 3 bases removed from V and 7 bases from J, the gap between germline ends came to 10 bases.

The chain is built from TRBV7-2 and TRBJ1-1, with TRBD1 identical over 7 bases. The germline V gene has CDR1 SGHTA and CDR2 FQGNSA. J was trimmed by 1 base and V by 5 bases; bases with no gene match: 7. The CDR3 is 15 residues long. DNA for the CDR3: TGTGCCAGCAGCACTGACAGGGCGAGGAACACTGAAGCTTTCTTT. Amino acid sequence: CASSTDRARNTEAFF.

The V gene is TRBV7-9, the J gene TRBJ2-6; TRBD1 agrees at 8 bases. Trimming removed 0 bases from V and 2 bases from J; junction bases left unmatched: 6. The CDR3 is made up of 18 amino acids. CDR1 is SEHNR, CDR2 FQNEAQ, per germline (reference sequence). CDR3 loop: CASSLAGRGLTGANVLTF. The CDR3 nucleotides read TGTGCCAGCAGCTTAGCGGGCAGGGGGCTAACTGGGGCCAACGTCCTGACTTTC.

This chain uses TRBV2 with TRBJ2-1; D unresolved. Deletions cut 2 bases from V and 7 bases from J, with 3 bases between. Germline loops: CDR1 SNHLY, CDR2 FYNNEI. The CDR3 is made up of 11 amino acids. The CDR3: CASSELNEQFF. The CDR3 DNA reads TGTGCCAGCAGTGAACTAAATGAGCAGTTCTTC.

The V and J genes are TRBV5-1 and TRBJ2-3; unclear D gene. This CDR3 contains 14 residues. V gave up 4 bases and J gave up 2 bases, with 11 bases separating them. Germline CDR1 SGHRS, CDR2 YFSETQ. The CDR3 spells CASSTTKNTDTQYF. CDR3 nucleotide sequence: TGCGCCAGCAGCACAACTAAGAACACAGATACGCAGTATTTT.

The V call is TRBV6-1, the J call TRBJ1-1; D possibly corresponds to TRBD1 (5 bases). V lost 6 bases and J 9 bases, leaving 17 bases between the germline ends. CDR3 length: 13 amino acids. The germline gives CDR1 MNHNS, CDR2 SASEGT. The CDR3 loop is CASSPQGPDKAFF. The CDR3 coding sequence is TGTGCCAGCAGCCCCCAGGGCCCGGATAAAGCTTTCTTT.

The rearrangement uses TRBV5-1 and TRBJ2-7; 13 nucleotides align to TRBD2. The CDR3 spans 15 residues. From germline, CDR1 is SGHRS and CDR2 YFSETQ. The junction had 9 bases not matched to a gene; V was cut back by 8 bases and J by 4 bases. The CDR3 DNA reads TGCGCCAGTAAACCTACTAGCGGGGGGGGTTACGAGCAGTACTTC. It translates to CASKPTSGGGYEQYF.

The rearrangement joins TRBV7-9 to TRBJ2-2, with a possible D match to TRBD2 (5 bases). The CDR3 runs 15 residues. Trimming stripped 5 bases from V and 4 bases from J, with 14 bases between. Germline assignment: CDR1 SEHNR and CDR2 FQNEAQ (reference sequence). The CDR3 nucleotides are TGTGCCAGCAGCCGAAAGGGAGTAATCACCGGGGAGCTGTTTTTT. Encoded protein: CASSRKGVITGELFF.

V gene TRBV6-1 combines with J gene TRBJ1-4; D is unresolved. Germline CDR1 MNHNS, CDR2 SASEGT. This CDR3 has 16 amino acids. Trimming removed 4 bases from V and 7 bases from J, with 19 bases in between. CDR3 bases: TGTGCCAGCAGTGCACTAGGACTGCTTACGGCTGAAAAACTGTTTTTT. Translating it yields CASSALGLLTAEKLFF.

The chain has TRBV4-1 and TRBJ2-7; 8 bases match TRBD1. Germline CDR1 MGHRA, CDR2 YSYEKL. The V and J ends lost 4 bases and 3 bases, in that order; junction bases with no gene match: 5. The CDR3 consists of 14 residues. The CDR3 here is CASSLGQDNYEQYF. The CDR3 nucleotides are TGCGCCAGCAGCCTGGGACAGGACAACTACGAGCAGTACTTC.

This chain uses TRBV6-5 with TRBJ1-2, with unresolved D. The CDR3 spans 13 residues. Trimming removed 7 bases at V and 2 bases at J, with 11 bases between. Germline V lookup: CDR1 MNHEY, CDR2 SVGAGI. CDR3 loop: CASNSAGNYGYTF. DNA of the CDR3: TGTGCCAGCAATTCAGCCGGGAACTATGGCTACACCTTC.

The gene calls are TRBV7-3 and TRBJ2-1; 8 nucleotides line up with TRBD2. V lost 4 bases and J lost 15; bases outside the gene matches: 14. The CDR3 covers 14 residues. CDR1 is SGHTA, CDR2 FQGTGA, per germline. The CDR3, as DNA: TGTGCCAGCAGCTCCTCCGGGTCGGGGGGGGTGCTGTTCTTC. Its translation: CASSSSGSGGVLFF.

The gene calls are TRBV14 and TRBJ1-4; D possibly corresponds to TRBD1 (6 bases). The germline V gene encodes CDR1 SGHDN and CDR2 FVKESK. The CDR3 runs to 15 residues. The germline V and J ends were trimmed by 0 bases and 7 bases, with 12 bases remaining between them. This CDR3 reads CASSQEVGAGEKLFF. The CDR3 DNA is TGTGCCAGCAGCCAAGAGGTGGGGGCTGGTGAAAAACTGTTTTTT.

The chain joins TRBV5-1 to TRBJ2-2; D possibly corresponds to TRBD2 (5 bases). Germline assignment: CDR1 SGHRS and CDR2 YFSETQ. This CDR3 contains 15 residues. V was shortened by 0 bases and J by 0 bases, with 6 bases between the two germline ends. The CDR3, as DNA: TGCGCCAGCAGCTTGGAAGCGGCGAACACCGGGGAGCTGTTTTTT. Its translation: CASSLEAANTGELFF.

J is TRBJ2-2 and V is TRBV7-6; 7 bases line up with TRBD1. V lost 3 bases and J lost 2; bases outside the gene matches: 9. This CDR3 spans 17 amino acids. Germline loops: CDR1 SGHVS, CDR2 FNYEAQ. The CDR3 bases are TGTGCCAGCAGCTTGAGTAGGGGGCAGGGTAACACCGGGGAGCTGTTTTTT. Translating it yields CASSLSRGQGNTGELFF.

The CDR3 nucleotides are TGTGCCATCACCCCGGGACAGGGCTACACAGATACGCAGTATTTT. Residues: CAITPGQGYTDTQYF. The rearrangement links TRBV10-3 to TRBJ2-3; TRBD1 agrees at 9 bases. In germline, CDR1 is ENHRY, CDR2 SYGVKD. This CDR3 is 15 amino acids long. Trimming removed 7 bases from V and 2 bases from J; junction bases left unmatched: 7.

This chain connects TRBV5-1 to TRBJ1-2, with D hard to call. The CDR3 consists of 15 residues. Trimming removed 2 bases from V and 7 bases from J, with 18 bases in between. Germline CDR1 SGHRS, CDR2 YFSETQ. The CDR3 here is CASSFSLTVRVGYTF. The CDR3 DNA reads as TGCGCCAGCAGCTTTTCTTTAACAGTGAGGGTTGGCTACACCTTC.

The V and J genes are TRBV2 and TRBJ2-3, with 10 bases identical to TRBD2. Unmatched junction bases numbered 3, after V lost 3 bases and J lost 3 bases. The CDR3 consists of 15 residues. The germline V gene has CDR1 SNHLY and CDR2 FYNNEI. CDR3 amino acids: CASSELAGGTDTQYF. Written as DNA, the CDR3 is TGTGCCAGCAGTGAGTTAGCGGGGGGAACAGATACGCAGTATTTT.

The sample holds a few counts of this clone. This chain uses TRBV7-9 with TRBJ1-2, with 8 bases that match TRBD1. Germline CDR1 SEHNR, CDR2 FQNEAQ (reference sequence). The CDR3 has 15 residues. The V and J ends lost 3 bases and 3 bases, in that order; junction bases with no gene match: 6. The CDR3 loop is CASSLIQGADYGYTF. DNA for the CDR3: TGTGCCAGCAGCTTGATTCAGGGGGCCGACTATGGCTACACCTTC. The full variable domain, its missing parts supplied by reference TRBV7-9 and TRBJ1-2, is DTGVSQNPRHKITKRGQNVTFRCDPISEHNRLYWYRQTLGQGPEFLTYFQNEAQLEKSRLLSDRFSAERPKGSFSTLEIQRTEQGDSAMYLCASSLIQGADYGYTFGSGTRLTVV.

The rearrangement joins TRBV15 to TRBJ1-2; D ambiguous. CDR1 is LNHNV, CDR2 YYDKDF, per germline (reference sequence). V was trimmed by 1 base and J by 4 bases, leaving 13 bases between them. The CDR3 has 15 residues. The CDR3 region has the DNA TGTGCCACCAGCAGAGGGGGAGAGAGAATCTATGGCTACACCTTC. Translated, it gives CATSRGGERIYGYTF.

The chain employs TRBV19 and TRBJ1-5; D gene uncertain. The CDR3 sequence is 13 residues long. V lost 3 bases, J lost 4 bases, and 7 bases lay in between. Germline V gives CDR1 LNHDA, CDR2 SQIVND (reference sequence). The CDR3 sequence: CASSILRNQPQHF. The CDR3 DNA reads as TGTGCCAGTAGTATTCTTCGGAATCAGCCCCAGCATTTT. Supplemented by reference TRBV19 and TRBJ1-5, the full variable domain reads DGGITQSPKYLFRKEGQNVTLSCEQNLNHDAMYWYRQDPGQGLRLIYYSQIVNDFQKGDIAEGYSVSREKKESFPLTVTSAQKNPTAFYLCASSILRNQPQHFGDGTRLSIL.

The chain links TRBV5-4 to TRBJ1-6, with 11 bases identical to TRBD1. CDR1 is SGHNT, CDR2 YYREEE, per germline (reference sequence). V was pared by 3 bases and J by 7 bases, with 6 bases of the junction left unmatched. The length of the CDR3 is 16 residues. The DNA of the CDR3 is TGTGCCAGCAGCTCCCGGACAGGGGGCCCCAATTCACCCCTCCACTTT. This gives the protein CASSSRTGGPNSPLHF. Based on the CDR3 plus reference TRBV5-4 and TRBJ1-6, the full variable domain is ETGVTQSPTHLIKTRGQQVTLRCSSQSGHNTVSWYQQALGQGPQFIFQYYREEENGRGNFPPRFSGLQFPNYSSELNVNALELDDSALYLCASSSRTGGPNSPLHFGNGTRLTVT.

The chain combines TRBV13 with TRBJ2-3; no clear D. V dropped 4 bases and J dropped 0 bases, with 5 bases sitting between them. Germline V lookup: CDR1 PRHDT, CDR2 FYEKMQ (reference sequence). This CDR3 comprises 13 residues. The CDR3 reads CASSSTSTDTQYF. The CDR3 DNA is TGTGCCAGCAGCTCCACTAGCACAGATACGCAGTATTTT.